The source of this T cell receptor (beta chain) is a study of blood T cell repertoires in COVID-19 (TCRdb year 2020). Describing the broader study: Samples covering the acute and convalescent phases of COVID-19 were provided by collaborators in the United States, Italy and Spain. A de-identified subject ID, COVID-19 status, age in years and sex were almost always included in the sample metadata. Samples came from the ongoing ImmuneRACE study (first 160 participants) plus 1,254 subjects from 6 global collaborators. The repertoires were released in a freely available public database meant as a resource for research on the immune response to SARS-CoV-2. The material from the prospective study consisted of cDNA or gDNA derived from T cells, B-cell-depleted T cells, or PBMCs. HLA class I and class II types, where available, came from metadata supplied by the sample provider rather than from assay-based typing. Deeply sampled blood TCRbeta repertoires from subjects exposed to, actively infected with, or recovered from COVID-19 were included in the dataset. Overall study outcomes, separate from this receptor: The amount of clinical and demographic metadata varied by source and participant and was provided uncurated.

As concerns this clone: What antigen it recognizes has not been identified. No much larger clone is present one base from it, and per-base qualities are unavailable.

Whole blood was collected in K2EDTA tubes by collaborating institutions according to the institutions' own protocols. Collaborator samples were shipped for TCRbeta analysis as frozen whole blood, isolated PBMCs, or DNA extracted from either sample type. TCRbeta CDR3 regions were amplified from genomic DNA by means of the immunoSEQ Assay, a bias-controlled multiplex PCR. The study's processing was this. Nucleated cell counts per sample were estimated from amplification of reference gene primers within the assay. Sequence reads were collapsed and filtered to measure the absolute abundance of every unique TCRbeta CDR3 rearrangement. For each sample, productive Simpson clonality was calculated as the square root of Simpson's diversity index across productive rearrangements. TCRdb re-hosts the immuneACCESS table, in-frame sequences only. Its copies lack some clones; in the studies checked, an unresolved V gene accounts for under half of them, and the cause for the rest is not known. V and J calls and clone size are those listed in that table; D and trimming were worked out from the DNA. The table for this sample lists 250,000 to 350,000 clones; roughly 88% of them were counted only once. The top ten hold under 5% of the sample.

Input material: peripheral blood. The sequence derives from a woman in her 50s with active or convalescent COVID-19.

The CDR3 region: CASSQSGLQVPSGANVLTF. The DNA sequence is given as TGCGCCAGCAGTCAGTCGGGACTCCAAGTTCCCTCTGGGGCCAACGTCCTGACTTTC. The chain is encoded by TRBV23-1 joined to TRBJ2-6; TRBD2 is possibly the D segment (6 matching bases). TRBV23-1 falls under the ORF class, with uncertain function. The CDR3 spans 19 residues, from the cysteine through the phenylalanine. The entry retains the CDR3 DNA only, 57 bases that are in frame from base 1. V is reduced by 3 bases and J by 0 bases, leaving a spacing of 18 bases between them.